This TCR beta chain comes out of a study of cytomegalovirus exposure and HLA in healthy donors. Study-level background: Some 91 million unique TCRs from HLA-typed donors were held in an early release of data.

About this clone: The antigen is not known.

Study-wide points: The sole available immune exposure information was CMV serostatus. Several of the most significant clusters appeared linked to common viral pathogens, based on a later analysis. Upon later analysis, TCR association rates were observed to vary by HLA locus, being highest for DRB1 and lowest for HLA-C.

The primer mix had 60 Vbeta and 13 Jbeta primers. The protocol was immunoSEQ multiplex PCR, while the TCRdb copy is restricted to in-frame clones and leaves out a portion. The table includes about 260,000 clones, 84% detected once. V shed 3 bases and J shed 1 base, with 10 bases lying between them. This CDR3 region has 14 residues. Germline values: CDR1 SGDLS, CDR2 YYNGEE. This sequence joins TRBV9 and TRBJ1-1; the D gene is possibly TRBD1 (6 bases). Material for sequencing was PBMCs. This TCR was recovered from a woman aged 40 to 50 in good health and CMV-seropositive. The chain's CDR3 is CASSAQGSNTEAFF. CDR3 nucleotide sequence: TGTGCCAGCAGCGCACAGGGCTCGAACACTGAAGCTTTCTTT.